Here is one T cell receptor beta chain with its context. The antigen is undetermined. The junction differs from germline at one of its ends, possibly a read error. The library came from three nested PCR rounds adapted from ARM-PCR protocols. One entry per CDR3 protein, called by TCRdb with MiXCR from the multiplex PCR reads. The repertoire holds more than 75,000 distinct CDR3 sequences, with approximately 71% as singletons. This specimen comes from a study of tumor and adjacent non-tumor tissue in lung cancer. Background on the study: Stage I to III disease affected ten to eleven men and a handful of women aged roughly 31 to 80. Each sample yielded about 4.17 million productive TCRbeta reads on average. Study-wide results and caveats: Tumor TCR diversity, when higher, was linked to shorter survival.

There are 12 residues in the CDR3. Looked up from germline, CDR1 is GTSNPN and CDR2 is SVGIG (reference sequence). This sample's RNA came from whole unsorted tissue. This sequence joins TRBV30 and TRBJ1-1, with unresolved D. This TCR was recovered from an older woman with non-small cell lung cancer. Sequencing used lung tumor tissue. In nucleotides, the CDR3 is TGTGCCTGGAGTGTGATGGGCACTAAAGCTTTCTTT. It encodes CAWSVMGTKAFF.